Below, one T cell receptor (beta chain) is given with its context. Antigen specificity is unknown. PCR used 60 Vbeta primers and 13 Jbeta primers. Clones were read by immunoSEQ multiplex PCR, and TCRdb kept only the in-frame ones, dropping some. The sample consists of around 180,000 clones, around 82% of them appearing once. The germline V gene has CDR1 SGHAT and CDR2 FQNNGV. The CDR3 runs 15 residues. V trimming: 4 bases; J trimming: 7 bases; junction bases outside the gene matches: 7. These data originate in a study of cytomegalovirus exposure and HLA in healthy donors. Broader study findings: Most TCR beta V segments were productive about 87% or about 30% of the time in an earlier analysis. Available immune exposure information covered CMV serostatus only. Through in vitro validation, a few CMV-associated chains were shown to be specific for CMV antigens.

This chain links TRBV11-2 with TRBJ1-4; TRBD1 agrees at 9 bases. The receptor's source is a woman aged 50 to 60 in good health and CMV-seropositive. The sequencing input was PBMCs. For the CDR3, the DNA is TGTGCCAGCAGCTCTATGGACAGGGGCGGTGAAAAACTGTTTTTT. It specifies CASSSMDRGGEKLFF.